This TCR beta chain is from a study of T cell responses to AZD1222 COVID-19 vaccine. Study conclusions and caveats: After two AZD1222 doses, spike-specific TCR breadth and depth rose versus day 0. Baseline antibody screening turned up just a handful of seropositive AZD1222 recipients. CD4 TCRs associated with vaccination spanned spike, dominating at 160-218 and 743-854. Donors in the cohort were predominantly white British and more often female, and clonal diversity was possibly underestimated.

Profiled with immunoSEQ multiplex PCR; TCRdb holds only in-frame clones, not every one. Of 90,000 to 110,000 clones detected, about 88% appear once; the ten largest clones hold over 15%. J gave up 3 bases and V 5 bases, and 6 bases lay outside the gene matches. There are 16 residues in the CDR3. Germline-derived CDR1 and CDR2 are SGHVS and FQNEAQ. A word on this clone: What it binds is unknown.

This clonotype was obtained from an adult in good health. The sequenced sample was peripheral blood, obtained on day 0 of AZD1222 vaccination. The genes are TRBV7-8 and TRBJ2-2; 10 bases align to TRBD1. The CDR3 loop reads CASSTTGTGDTGELFF. DNA for the CDR3: TGTGCCAGCAGCACGACCGGGACAGGGGACACCGGGGAGCTGTTTTTT.